Following are 6 T cell receptor beta chains from one sample sequenced in a study of T cell changes during pregnancy in multiple sclerosis (dated by TCRdb to between 2019 and 2020). Library creation used the immunoSEQ multiplex PCR assay. TCRdb holds this immuneACCESS table with in-frame rearrangements only. Some clones are missing; in checked studies, unresolved V genes explain under half, and the rest has no known cause. This sample comprises 20,000 or so clones, under 95% of them detected only once. Under 10% of the sample goes to the ten largest clones. The starting material was CD8+ T cells from peripheral blood mononuclear cells, obtained in the third trimester of pregnancy. These receptors were obtained from a female donor in good health, enrolled as a control in a pregnancy study.

About this clone: The sample contains more than one DNA sequence encoding this CDR3. The rearrangement joins TRBV6-1 to TRBJ2-5; 8 positions agree with TRBD1. The germline V gene encodes CDR1 MNHNS and CDR2 SASEGT. V lost 2 bases, J lost 5 bases, and 7 bases stayed unmatched. This CDR3 is built from 15 residues. The chain's CDR3 is CASSELAGGEETQYF. The DNA of the CDR3 is TGTGCCAGCAGTGAATTGGCAGGGGGCGAGGAGACCCAGTACTTC.

The chain links TRBV28 to TRBJ2-1; 12 bases agree with TRBD2. There are 15 residues in the CDR3. Germline V lookup: CDR1 MDHEN, CDR2 SYDVKM. V shed 5 bases, J shed 7 bases, and the junction held 6 bases outside the gene matches. The CDR3 DNA sequence: TGTGCCAGCAGTCTAGCGGGAGGGCCAGGGAATGAGCAGTTCTTC. Its translation: CASSLAGGPGNEQFF.

This chain links TRBV6-5 with TRBJ1-2; 7 bases fit TRBD1. Losses at the gene ends were 10 bases for V and 8 bases for J; bases not matched to a gene: 13. The germline CDR1 and CDR2 sequences are MNHEY and SVGAGI. The CDR3 spans 13 residues. CDR3 amino acids: CATTGTASLGYTF. In DNA, the CDR3 is TGTGCCACAACCGGGACAGCCTCTCTGGGCTACACCTTC.

V and J are TRBV9 and TRBJ1-4, with 8 bases lining up with TRBD1. The germline V gene has CDR1 SGDLS and CDR2 YYNGEE. The CDR3 consists of 15 residues. V shed 3 bases and J 3 bases; nucleotides not matched to a gene: 4. DNA of the CDR3: TGTGCCAGCAGCGAAAGGACAGGGCCTAATGAAAAACTGTTTTTT. Translation gives CASSERTGPNEKLFF.

As to this clone: Other DNA variants within this sample encode the same CDR3. This chain joins TRBV5-1 and TRBJ2-1; TRBD1 agrees at 11 bases. Per the germline V gene, CDR1 is SGHRS and CDR2 is YFSETQ. CDR3 size: 15 residues. V trimming: 0 bases; J trimming: 6 bases; junction bases outside the gene matches: 2. The CDR3 loop is CASSLEGTGGNEQFF. In DNA form, the CDR3 reads TGCGCCAGCAGCTTGGAAGGGACAGGGGGCAATGAGCAGTTCTTC.

This clone is a singleton in its sample. The chain employs TRBV5-1 and TRBJ1-2; D is ambiguous. Germline CDR1 SGHRS, CDR2 YFSETQ. This CDR3 is 15 amino acids long. V shed 4 bases and J shed 4 bases, with 17 bases lying between them. CDR3 DNA: TGCGCCAGCAGCCCCGAGCTCATCAAACCCTATGGCTACACCTTC. Its translation is CASSPELIKPYGYTF.